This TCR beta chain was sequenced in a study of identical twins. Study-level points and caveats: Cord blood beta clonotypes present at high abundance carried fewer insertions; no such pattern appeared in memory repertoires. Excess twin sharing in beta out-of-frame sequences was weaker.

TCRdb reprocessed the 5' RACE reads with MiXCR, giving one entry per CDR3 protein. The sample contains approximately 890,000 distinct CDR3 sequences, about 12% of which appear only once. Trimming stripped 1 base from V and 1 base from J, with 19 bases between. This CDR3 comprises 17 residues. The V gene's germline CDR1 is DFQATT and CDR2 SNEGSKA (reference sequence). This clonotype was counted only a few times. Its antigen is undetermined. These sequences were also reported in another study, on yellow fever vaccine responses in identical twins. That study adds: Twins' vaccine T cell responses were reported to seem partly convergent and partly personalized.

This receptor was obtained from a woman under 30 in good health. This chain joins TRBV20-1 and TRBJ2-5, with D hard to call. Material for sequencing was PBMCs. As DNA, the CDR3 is TGCAGTGCTAGAGCTCCAATAACGACCAGCGCCCAAGAGACCCAGTACTTC. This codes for CSARAPITTSAQETQYF.